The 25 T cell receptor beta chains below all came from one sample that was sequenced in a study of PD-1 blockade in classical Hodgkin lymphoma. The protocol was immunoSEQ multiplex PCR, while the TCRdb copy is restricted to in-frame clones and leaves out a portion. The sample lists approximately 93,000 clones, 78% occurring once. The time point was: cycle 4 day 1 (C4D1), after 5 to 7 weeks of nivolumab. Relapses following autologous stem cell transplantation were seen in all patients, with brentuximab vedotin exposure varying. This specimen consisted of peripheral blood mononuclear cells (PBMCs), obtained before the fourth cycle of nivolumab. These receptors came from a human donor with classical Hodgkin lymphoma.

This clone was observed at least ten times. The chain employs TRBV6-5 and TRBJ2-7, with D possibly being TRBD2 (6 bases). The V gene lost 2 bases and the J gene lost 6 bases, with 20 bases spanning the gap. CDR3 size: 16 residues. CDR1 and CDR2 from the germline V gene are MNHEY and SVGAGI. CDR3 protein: CASSYPLGGGVSEQYF. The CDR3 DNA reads TGTGCCAGCAGTTACCCGTTGGGGGGTGGTGTTAGCGAGCAGTACTTC.

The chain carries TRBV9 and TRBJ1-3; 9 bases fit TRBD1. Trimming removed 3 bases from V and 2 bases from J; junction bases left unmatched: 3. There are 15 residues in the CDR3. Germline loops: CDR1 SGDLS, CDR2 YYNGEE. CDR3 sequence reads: CASSGRQGAGNTIYF. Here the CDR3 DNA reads TGTGCCAGCAGCGGTCGACAGGGGGCTGGAAACACCATATATTTT. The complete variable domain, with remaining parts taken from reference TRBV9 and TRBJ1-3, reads DSGVTQTPKHLITATGQRVTLRCSPRSGDLSVYWYQQSLDQGLQFLIQYYNGEERAKGNILERFSAQQFPDLHSELNLSSLELGDSALYFCASSGRQGAGNTIYFGEGSWLTVV.

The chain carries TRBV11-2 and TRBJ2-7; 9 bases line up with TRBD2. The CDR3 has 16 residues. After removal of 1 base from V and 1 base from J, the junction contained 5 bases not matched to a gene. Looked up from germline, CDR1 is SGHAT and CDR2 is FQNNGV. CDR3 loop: CASSLGGLAGSYEQYF. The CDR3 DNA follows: TGTGCCAGCAGCTTAGGGGGGCTAGCGGGGTCCTACGAGCAGTACTTC.

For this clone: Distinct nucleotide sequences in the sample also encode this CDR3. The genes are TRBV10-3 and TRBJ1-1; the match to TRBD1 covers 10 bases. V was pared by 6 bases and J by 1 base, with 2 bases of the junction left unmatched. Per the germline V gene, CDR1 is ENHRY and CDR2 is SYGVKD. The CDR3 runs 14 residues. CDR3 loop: CAISRQGANTEAFF. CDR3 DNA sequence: TGTGCCATCAGCCGACAGGGGGCGAACACTGAAGCTTTCTTT.

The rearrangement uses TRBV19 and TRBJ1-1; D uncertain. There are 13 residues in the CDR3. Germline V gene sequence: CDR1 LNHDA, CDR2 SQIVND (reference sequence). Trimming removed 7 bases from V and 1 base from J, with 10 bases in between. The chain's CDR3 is CASTGRGNTEAFF. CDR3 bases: TGTGCCAGTACCGGGCGGGGGAACACTGAAGCTTTCTTT.

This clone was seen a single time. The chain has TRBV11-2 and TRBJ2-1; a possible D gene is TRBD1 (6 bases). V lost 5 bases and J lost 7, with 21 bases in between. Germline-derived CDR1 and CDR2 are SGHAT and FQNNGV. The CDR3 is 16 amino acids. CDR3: CASSPRGQTTVNEQFF. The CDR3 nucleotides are TGTGCCAGCAGCCCGAGGGGACAAACTACTGTTAATGAGCAGTTCTTC.

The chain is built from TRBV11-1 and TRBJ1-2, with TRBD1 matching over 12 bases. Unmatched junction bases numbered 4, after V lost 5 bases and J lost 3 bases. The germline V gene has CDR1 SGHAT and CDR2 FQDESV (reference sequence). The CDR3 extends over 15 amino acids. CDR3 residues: CASSIGTGGDYGYTF. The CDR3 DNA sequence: TGTGCCAGCAGCATTGGGACAGGGGGCGACTATGGCTACACCTTC.

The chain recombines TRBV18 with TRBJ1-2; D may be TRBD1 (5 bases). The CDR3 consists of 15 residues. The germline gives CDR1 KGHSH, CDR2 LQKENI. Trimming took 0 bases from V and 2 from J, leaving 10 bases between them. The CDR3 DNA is TGTGCCAGCTCACCACCGGGGCGAACGAACTATGGCTACACCTTC. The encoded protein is CASSPPGRTNYGYTF.

The CDR3 loop reads CATQTGGRTEAFF. The CDR3, as DNA: TGTGCCACTCAAACAGGGGGCAGGACTGAAGCTTTCTTT. The chain carries TRBV19 and TRBJ1-1, with 9 bases matching TRBD1. The CDR3 covers 13 residues. After removal of 10 bases from V and 5 bases from J, the junction contained 8 bases not matched to a gene. Germline values: CDR1 LNHDA, CDR2 SQIVND (reference sequence).

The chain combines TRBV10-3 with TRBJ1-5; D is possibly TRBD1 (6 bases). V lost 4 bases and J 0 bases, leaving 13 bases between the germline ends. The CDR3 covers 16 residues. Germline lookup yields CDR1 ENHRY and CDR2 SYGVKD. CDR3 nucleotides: TGTGCCATCAGTGGGGGGGGGCCGATTAGCAATCAGCCCCAGCATTTT. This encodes CAISGGGPISNQPQHF.

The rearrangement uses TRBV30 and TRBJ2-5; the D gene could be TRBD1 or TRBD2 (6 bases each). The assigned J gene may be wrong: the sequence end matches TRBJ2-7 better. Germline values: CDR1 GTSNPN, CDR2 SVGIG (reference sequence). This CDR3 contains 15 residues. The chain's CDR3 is CAWSPGGGGPYEQYF. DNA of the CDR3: TGTGCCTGGAGTCCTGGTGGAGGGGGACCCTACGAGCAGTACTTC.

In nucleotides, the CDR3 is TGTGCCATCAGTGGGGCGACAGCCTACTCCTACGAGCAGTACTTC. Translation gives CAISGATAYSYEQYF. This rearrangement joins TRBV10-3 to TRBJ2-7, with D tentatively TRBD1 (5 bases). Germline V gene sequence: CDR1 ENHRY, CDR2 SYGVKD. CDR3 size: 15 residues. V lost 4 bases and J lost 0, with 13 bases in between.

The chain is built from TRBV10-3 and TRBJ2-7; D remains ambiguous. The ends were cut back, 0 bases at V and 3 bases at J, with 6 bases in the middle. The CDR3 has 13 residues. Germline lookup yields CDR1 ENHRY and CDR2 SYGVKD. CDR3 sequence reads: CAISESGNYEQYF. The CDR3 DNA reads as TGTGCCATCAGTGAGTCAGGGAACTACGAGCAGTACTTC.

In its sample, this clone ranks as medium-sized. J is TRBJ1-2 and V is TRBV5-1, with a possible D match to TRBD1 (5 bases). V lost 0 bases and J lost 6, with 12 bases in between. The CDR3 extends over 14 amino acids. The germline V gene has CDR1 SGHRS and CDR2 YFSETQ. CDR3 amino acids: CASSLVPGWDGYTF. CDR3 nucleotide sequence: TGCGCCAGCAGCTTGGTTCCAGGGTGGGATGGCTACACCTTC.

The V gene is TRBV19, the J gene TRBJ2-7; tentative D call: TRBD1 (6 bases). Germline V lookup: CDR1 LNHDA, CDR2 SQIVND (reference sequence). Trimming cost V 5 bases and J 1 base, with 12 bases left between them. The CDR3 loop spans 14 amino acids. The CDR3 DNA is TGTGCCAGTAGTGATGACAGGCTTTCCTACGAGCAGTACTTC. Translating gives CASSDDRLSYEQYF.

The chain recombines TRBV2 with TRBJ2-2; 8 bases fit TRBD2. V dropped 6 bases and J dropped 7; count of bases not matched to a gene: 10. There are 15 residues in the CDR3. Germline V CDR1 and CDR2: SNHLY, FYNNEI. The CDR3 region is CASRPGRASDGELFF. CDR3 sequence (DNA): TGTGCCAGCAGACCCGGGAGGGCCTCGGACGGGGAGCTGTTTTTT.

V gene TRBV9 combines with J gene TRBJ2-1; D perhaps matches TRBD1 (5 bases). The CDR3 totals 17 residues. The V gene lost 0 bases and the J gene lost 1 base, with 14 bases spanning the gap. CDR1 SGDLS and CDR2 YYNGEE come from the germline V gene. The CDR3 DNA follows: TGTGCCAGCAGCGTAGAAGGGGTGGTAGGGTCCTACAATGAGCAGTTCTTC. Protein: CASSVEGVVGSYNEQFF. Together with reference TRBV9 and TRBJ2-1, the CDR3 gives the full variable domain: DSGVTQTPKHLITATGQRVTLRCSPRSGDLSVYWYQQSLDQGLQFLIQYYNGEERAKGNILERFSAQQFPDLHSELNLSSLELGDSALYFCASSVEGVVGSYNEQFFGPGTRLTVL.

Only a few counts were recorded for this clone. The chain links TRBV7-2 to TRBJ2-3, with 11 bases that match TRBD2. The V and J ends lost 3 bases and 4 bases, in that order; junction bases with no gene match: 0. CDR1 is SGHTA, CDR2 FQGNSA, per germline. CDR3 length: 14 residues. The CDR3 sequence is CASSFSGGADTQYF. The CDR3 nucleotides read TGTGCCAGCAGCTTTAGCGGGGGGGCAGATACGCAGTATTTT.

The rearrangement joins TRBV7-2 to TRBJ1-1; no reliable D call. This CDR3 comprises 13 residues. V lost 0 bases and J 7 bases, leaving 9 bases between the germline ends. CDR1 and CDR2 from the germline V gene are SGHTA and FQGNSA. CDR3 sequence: CASSLALTVEAFF. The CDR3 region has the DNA TGTGCCAGCAGCTTAGCGCTCACCGTTGAAGCTTTCTTT.

CDR3 amino acids: CASSDSNTGELFF. DNA of the CDR3: TGTGCCAGCAGTGACTCGAACACCGGGGAGCTGTTTTTT. V is TRBV25-1 and J is TRBJ2-2; D remains ambiguous. The V gene's germline CDR1 is MGHDK and CDR2 SYGVNS. V lost 3 bases, J lost 0 bases, and 2 bases lay in between. This CDR3 comprises 13 residues.

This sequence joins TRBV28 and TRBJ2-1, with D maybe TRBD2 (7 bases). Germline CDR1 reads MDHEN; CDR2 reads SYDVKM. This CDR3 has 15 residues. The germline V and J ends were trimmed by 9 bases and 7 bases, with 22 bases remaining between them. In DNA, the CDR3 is TGTGCCAGTGGAAGGGGGGGCGTTATTAGGAATGAGCAGTTCTTC. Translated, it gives CASGRGGVIRNEQFF.

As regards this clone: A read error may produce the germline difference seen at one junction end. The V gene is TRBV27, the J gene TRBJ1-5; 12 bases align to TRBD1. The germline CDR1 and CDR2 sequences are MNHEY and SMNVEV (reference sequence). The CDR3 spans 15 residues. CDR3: CASSPGTGGKQPQHF. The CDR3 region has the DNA TGTGCCAGCAGCCCCGGGACAGGGGGCAAACAGCCCCAGCATTTT.

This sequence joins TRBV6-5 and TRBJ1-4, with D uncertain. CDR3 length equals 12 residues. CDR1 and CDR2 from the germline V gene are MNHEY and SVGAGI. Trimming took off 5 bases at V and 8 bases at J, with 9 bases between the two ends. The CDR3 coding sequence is TGTGCCAGCAGTAACGGCAGGGAAAAACTGTTTTTT. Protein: CASSNGREKLFF.

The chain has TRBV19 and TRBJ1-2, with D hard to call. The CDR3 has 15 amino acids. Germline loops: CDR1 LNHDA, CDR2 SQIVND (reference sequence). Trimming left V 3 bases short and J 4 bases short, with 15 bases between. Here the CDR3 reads CASSIKSLDPYGYTF. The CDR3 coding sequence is TGTGCCAGTAGTATTAAGTCGCTCGACCCCTATGGCTACACCTTC.

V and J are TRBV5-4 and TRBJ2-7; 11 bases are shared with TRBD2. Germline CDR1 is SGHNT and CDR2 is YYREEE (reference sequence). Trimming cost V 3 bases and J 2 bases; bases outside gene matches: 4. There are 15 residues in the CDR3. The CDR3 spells CASSSRLAGTYEQYF. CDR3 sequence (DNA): TGTGCCAGCAGCTCCAGACTAGCGGGGACCTACGAGCAGTACTTC.